A selection of T cell receptor beta chains follows, all from one sample in a study of T cell repertoires in cytomegalovirus infection. What these receptors recognize is not known. TCRdb fed the reads into MiXCR, producing one record per CDR3 protein. The repertoire includes some 500,000 distinct CDR3 sequences, 35% to 50% of them detected once, and over 45% sits in the top ten. The starting material was cultured PBMCs, obtained from culture after CMV antigen stimulation. Receptors were obtained from a human donor in good health (CMV status not recorded). Some clones in this sample may be carry-over from other donors' samples. Each CDR3 is given with its conserved first and last residue. Fields, in order: D gene, J gene, V gene, clone size, CDR3 protein, CDR3 DNA. A D gene is named only where the DNA matches it firmly. Only part of the rows carry a size: once, few, many, or a class if the clone is expanded.

-	TRBJ2-5	TRBV12-5	-	CASGLSGGRETQYF	TGTGCTAGTGGTTTGAGTGGGGGGCGAGAGACCCAGTACTTC
-	TRBJ1-6	TRBV12-3/TRBV12-4	-	CASSAGGTSPLHF	TGTGCCAGCAGTGCCGGGGGTACGTCACCCCTCCACTTT
TRBD1	TRBJ1-5	TRBV19	-	CASKTGAGNQPQHF	TGTGCCAGCAAGACAGGGGCTGGCAATCAGCCCCAGCATTTT
TRBD2	TRBJ2-3	TRBV4-1	-	CASSQTSGRTGDTQYF	TGCGCCAGCAGCCAAACTAGCGGGAGGACGGGGGATACGCAGTATTTT
-	TRBJ1-5	TRBV7-2	-	CASSLTTNQPQHF	TGTGCCAGCAGCTTAACGACCAATCAGCCCCAGCATTTT
-	TRBJ1-5	TRBV12-3/TRBV12-4	-	CASCRGREDQPQHF	TGTGCCAGCTGTCGGGGAAGGGAAGATCAGCCCCAGCATTTT
TRBD2	TRBJ2-7	TRBV7-2	few	CASSPAGGGIYEQYF	TGTGCCAGCAGCCCCGCGGGGGGGGGTATCTACGAGCAGTACTTC
-	TRBJ2-6	TRBV7-9	-	CASSLVWMSSGANVLTF	TGTGCCAGCAGCTTAGTTTGGATGAGCTCTGGGGCCAACGTCCTGACTTTC
-	TRBJ2-1	TRBV25-1	-	CAIRDFYNEQFF	TGTGCCATCCGGGACTTTTACAATGAGCAGTTCTTC
-	TRBJ1-5	TRBV7-2	-	CASSTARGDASNQPQHF	TGTGCCAGCAGCACCGCCCGGGGAGATGCGAGCAATCAGCCCCAGCATTTT
-	TRBJ1-2	TRBV10-2	-	CASSRETPPNGYTF	TGCGCCAGCAGTCGTGAGACCCCACCCAATGGCTACACCTTC
-	TRBJ1-3	TRBV7-2	-	CASSLVRWQWGRPGNTIYF	TGTGCCAGCAGCTTAGTCCGGTGGCAGTGGGGTCGACCTGGAAACACCATATATTTT
-	TRBJ2-5	TRBV5-3	-	CASSLFGGAPETQYF	TGTGCCAGCAGCTTGTTTGGCGGGGCTCCAGAGACCCAGTACTTC
-	TRBJ1-2	TRBV12-3/TRBV12-4	-	CASRFGSNYGYTF	TGTGCCAGCAGGTTTGGGAGTAACTATGGCTACACCTTC
-	TRBJ2-1	TRBV11-2	-	CASSFAGALFQEQFF	TGTGCCAGCAGCTTCGCGGGGGCTCTATTTCAAGAGCAGTTCTTC
TRBD2	TRBJ2-1	TRBV4-1	-	CASSPWSGGGEQFF	TGCGCCAGCAGCCCCTGGAGCGGGGGTGGTGAGCAGTTCTTC
-	TRBJ2-2	TRBV11-2	few	CASSSSGLAGELFF	TGTGCCAGCAGCTCAAGCGGACTCGCCGGGGAGCTGTTTTTT
TRBD2	TRBJ2-1	TRBV6-2/TRBV6-3	few	CASGSGTPSSNEQFF	TGTGCCAGCGGGAGCGGGACGCCCTCCTCGAATGAGCAGTTCTTC
-	TRBJ2-7	TRBV7-2	few	CASSSRQGYDEQYF	TGTGCCAGCAGCTCCCGACAAGGATATGACGAGCAGTACTTC
-	TRBJ1-6	TRBV7-2	few	CASSLALENSPLHF	TGTGCCAGCAGCTTAGCCTTAGAGAATTCACCCCTCCACTTT
TRBD1	TRBJ1-4	TRBV12-3/TRBV12-4	many	CASSRTGGTNEKLFF	TGTGCCAGCAGTCGTACAGGGGGCACTAATGAAAAACTGTTTTTT
TRBD2	TRBJ2-7	TRBV12-3/TRBV12-4	-	CASGESSGSYEQYF	TGTGCCAGCGGGGAGTCTAGCGGTTCCTACGAGCAGTACTTC
-	TRBJ2-3	TRBV20-1	-	CSARFRGPDTQYF	TGCAGTGCTAGATTTAGAGGGCCAGATACGCAGTATTTT
TRBD2	TRBJ2-5	TRBV7-2	many	CASSPQAGGSWWQETQYF	TGTGCCAGCAGCCCCCAAGCGGGGGGATCCTGGTGGCAAGAGACCCAGTACTTC
-	TRBJ1-5	TRBV4-3	once	CASSQDWRNQPQHF	TGCGCCAGCAGCCAAGATTGGCGAAATCAGCCCCAGCATTTT
-	TRBJ1-1	TRBV29-1	few	CSVTGEWNTEAFF	TGCAGCGTTACCGGGGAGTGGAACACTGAAGCTTTCTTT
TRBD2	TRBJ2-4	TRBV19	few	CASSLPGGPTKNIQYF	TGTGCCAGTAGTCTCCCGGGGGGACCTACCAAAAACATTCAGTACTTC
-	TRBJ1-4	TRBV2	-	CASGESLGGRLFF	TGTGCCAGCGGGGAAAGCTTGGGGGGAAGGCTGTTTTTT
TRBD2	TRBJ2-5	TRBV5-4	few	CASSLWVGLAQETQYF	TGTGCCAGCAGCTTGTGGGTGGGACTAGCCCAAGAGACCCAGTACTTC
-	TRBJ1-5	TRBV6-1	few	CASSEGDTHNQPQHF	TGTGCCAGCAGTGAAGGGGACACGCACAATCAGCCCCAGCATTTT
-	TRBJ2-1	TRBV2	-	CASSGLDNEQFF	TGTGCCAGCAGTGGATTAGACAATGAGCAGTTCTTC
-	TRBJ1-1	TRBV6-5	once	CATNPKPRGWNTEAFF	TGTGCCACAAACCCCAAACCCAGGGGCTGGAACACTGAAGCTTTCTTT
-	TRBJ1-2	TRBV6-2/TRBV6-3	few	CASSRQDPYGYTF	TGTGCCAGCAGTCGACAGGACCCCTATGGCTACACCTTC
-	TRBJ2-1	TRBV6-1	-	CASSYVLRGEQFF	TGTGCCAGCAGTTACGTACTACGAGGCGAGCAGTTCTTC
-	TRBJ2-3	TRBV20-1	-	CSARKAGSTDTQYF	TGCAGTGCTAGAAAGGCAGGTAGCACAGATACGCAGTATTTT
-	TRBJ1-5	TRBV11-2	-	CASSLGDDQPQHF	TGTGCCAGCAGCTTAGGGGACGACCAGCCCCAGCATTTT
-	TRBJ1-1	TRBV7-4	-	CATLERPTEAFF	TGTGCCACCCTAGAGCGCCCCACTGAAGCTTTCTTT
-	TRBJ2-3	TRBV20-1	-	CSARDSAGEDTQYF	TGCAGTGCTAGAGATTCGGCAGGAGAAGATACGCAGTATTTT
TRBD2	TRBJ2-2	TRBV20-1	-	CSASPAGGPAGELFF	TGCAGTGCTAGCCCAGCGGGGGGGCCGGCCGGGGAGCTGTTTTTT
TRBD1	TRBJ1-1	TRBV6-8	-	CASSHLGSVGRTGTDTEAFF	TGTGCCAGCAGCCACCTCGGTTCGGTCGGGCGGACAGGGACCGACACTGAAGCTTTCTTT
-	TRBJ1-5	TRBV19	few	CASSMVSENQPQHF	TGTGCCAGTAGTATGGTGTCAGAGAATCAGCCCCAGCATTTT
-	TRBJ1-2	TRBV7-8	many	CASSQSNLRGYTF	TGTGCCAGCAGCCAGTCCAATCTCCGTGGCTACACCTTC
-	TRBJ1-5	TRBV7-2	-	CASSLPGASGPQHF	TGTGCCAGCAGCTTACCGGGAGCAAGCGGGCCCCAGCATTTT
TRBD2	TRBJ2-1	TRBV27	few	CASIPRGRALGEQFF	TGTGCCAGCATACCCCGGGGGAGGGCCCTCGGTGAGCAGTTCTTC
TRBD2	TRBJ2-5	TRBV28	-	CASNQGTRDVIQETQYF	TGTGCCAGCAACCAAGGGACTAGAGATGTAATACAAGAGACCCAGTACTTC
TRBD1	TRBJ2-1	TRBV19	-	CASTPHRGQGYNEQFF	TGTGCCAGTACCCCCCACCGGGGACAGGGCTACAATGAGCAGTTCTTC
-	TRBJ1-2	TRBV7-9	-	CASSSRNARYNYGYTF	TGTGCCAGCAGCTCTCGTAACGCGCGGTATAACTATGGCTACACCTTC
-	TRBJ2-1	TRBV7-2	few	CASSLFSSNEQFF	TGTGCCAGCAGCTTATTCTCTTCTAATGAGCAGTTCTTC
TRBD2	TRBJ2-7	TRBV4-3	-	CASSQDVAGDGYEQYF	TGCGCCAGCAGCCAAGATGTAGCGGGGGACGGCTACGAGCAGTACTTC
TRBD1	TRBJ1-5	TRBV20-1	-	CSARAGGQSNQPQHF	TGCAGTGCTAGAGCGGGGGGACAGTCTAATCAGCCCCAGCATTTC
TRBD1	TRBJ1-2	TRBV19	once	CASTSGGAAYGYTF	TGTGCCAGTACCTCAGGGGGCGCAGCCTATGGCTACACCTTC
-	TRBJ2-3	TRBV29-1	-	CSVDLNSLQYF	TGCAGCGTAGACCTAAATTCCCTGCAGTATTTT
-	TRBJ2-1	TRBV2	few	CASSEEGGHHNEQFF	TGTGCCAGCAGTGAAGAGGGAGGCCACCACAATGAGCAGTTCTTC